These T cell receptor beta chains were read from a single sample in a study of blood T cell repertoires in COVID-19. Repertoires were generated with immunoSEQ multiplex PCR, while TCRdb's copy carries only in-frame clones and drops some. Counted here are approximately 90,000 clones, 85% occurring once; the ten biggest clones make up 3.5% to 4%. Sequences were obtained from peripheral blood. The receptors come from a man aged 60 to 75 with acute or convalescent COVID-19. Each CDR3 is given with its conserved first and last residue. D genes are given only for firm matches. Expanded clones get a size class; other rows say once, few or many, or leave the size out.

V gene	J gene	CDR3 length	clone size	D gene	CDR3 protein	CDR3 DNA
TRBV6-5	TRBJ1-6	14	few	-	CASSLREGTSPLHF	TGTGCCAGCAGTCTCCGGGAGGGGACATCACCCCTCCACTTT
TRBV4-1	TRBJ1-4	15	-	TRBD1	CASSLLGTVPEKLFF	TGCGCCAGCAGCCTCTTAGGGACAGTGCCGGAAAAACTGTTTTTT
TRBV7-7	TRBJ2-2	16	-	TRBD2	CASSSLAGVGAGELFF	TGTGCCAGCAGCTCCTTAGCGGGAGTAGGGGCCGGGGAGCTGTTTTTT
TRBV9	TRBJ2-2	17	-	TRBD1	CASSRTPGQGAVGELFF	TGTGCCAGCAGTCGAACACCGGGACAGGGGGCGGTCGGGGAGCTGTTTTTT
TRBV27	TRBJ2-5	17	-	TRBD2	CASSFRSSGGTRETQYF	TGTGCCAGCAGTTTTCGGAGTAGCGGGGGGACCAGGGAGACCCAGTACTTC
TRBV19	TRBJ1-2	15	-	-	CASQTGPVGGYGYTF	TGTGCCAGCCAAACAGGGCCCGTTGGTGGATATGGCTACACCTTC
TRBV7-2	TRBJ2-7	14	-	-	CASTPVLAEGEQYF	TGTGCCAGCACCCCCGTGTTGGCGGAGGGCGAGCAGTACTTC
TRBV6-1	TRBJ1-4	16	few	-	CASSESTGPTNEKLFF	TGTGCCAGCAGTGAATCTACAGGACCAACTAATGAAAAACTGTTTTTT
TRBV5-1	TRBJ1-1	15	-	-	CASRLGAGPNTEAFF	TGCGCCAGCAGACTGGGGGCAGGGCCCAACACTGAAGCTTTCTTT
TRBV27	TRBJ2-3	15	once	TRBD2	CASSLSWTRTDTQYF	TGTGCCAGCAGTTTATCTTGGACTAGGACAGATACGCAGTATTTT
TRBV11-2	TRBJ1-1	15	-	-	CASSLDGGAWVEAFF	TGTGCCAGCAGCTTAGATGGGGGGGCTTGGGTTGAAGCTTTCTTT
TRBV7-9	TRBJ2-3	15	-	TRBD2	CASSLGGGGVDTQYF	TGTGCCAGCAGCTTAGGTGGCGGGGGGGTAGATACGCAGTATTTT
TRBV6-6	TRBJ2-7	15	-	TRBD1	CASRPGQGARNEQYF	TGTGCCAGCAGACCCGGACAGGGGGCGCGGAACGAGCAGTACTTC
TRBV5-8	TRBJ2-5	13	-	-	CASNPTVKGTQYF	TGTGCCAGCAACCCGACAGTCAAGGGGACCCAGTACTTC
TRBV11-3	TRBJ1-1	13	-	-	CASSMYSDTEAFF	TGTGCCAGCAGTATGTATTCGGACACTGAAGCTTTCTTT
TRBV18	TRBJ2-2	14	-	TRBD1	CASSGTVNTGELFF	TGTGCCAGCTCGGGGACAGTTAACACCGGGGAGCTGTTTTTT
TRBV4-2	TRBJ2-1	19	-	TRBD2	CASSQPGLAGGGSYNEQFF	TGTGCCAGCAGCCAACCGGGACTAGCGGGAGGGGGCTCCTACAATGAGCAGTTCTTC
TRBV18	TRBJ2-2	15	-	TRBD2	CASARTSGSTGELFF	TGTGCCAGCGCCAGGACTAGCGGGAGTACCGGGGAGCTGTTTTTT
TRBV6-5	TRBJ1-5	14	once	-	CATAQGNSDQPQHF	TGTGCCACCGCCCAGGGGAATAGCGATCAGCCCCAGCATTTT
TRBV14	TRBJ2-3	14	-	-	CASSYGLYTDTQYF	TGTGCCAGCAGTTATGGACTTTACACAGATACGCAGTATTTT
TRBV7-9	TRBJ2-7	12	-	-	CASSPGRYEQYF	TGTGCCAGCAGCCCCGGGAGATACGAGCAGTACTTC
TRBV18	TRBJ1-1	12	-	-	CASSRGWGQAFF	TGTGCCAGCTCCCGGGGCTGGGGGCAAGCTTTCTTT
TRBV9	TRBJ1-2	14	-	TRBD1	CASSVAQGDYGYTF	TGTGCCAGCAGCGTAGCTCAGGGGGACTATGGCTACACCTTC
TRBV6-5	TRBJ1-1	14	once	TRBD1	CASSMDRGGTEAFF	TGTGCCAGCAGTATGGACAGGGGGGGCACTGAAGCTTTCTTT
TRBV7-2	TRBJ2-7	17	-	TRBD2	CASSTRGSGSVSYEQYF	TGTGCCAGCAGCACCCGGGGTAGCGGGAGTGTGTCCTACGAGCAGTACTTC
TRBV3-1/TRBV3-2	TRBJ2-7	18	once	TRBD2	CASSPLARGLAVPYEQYF	TGTGCCAGCAGCCCTCTAGCCCGTGGACTAGCGGTGCCCTACGAGCAGTACTTC
TRBV7-2	TRBJ2-2	18	-	TRBD2	CASSLDGSGGPNTGELFF	TGTGCCAGCAGCTTAGATGGTAGCGGGGGGCCGAACACCGGGGAGCTGTTTTTT
TRBV6-2/TRBV6-3	TRBJ1-2	13	many	-	CASSYGPGDGYTF	TGTGCCAGCAGTTACGGGCCAGGGGATGGCTACACCTTC
TRBV10-2	TRBJ2-5	13	-	TRBD2	CASSPGAGETQYF	TGCGCCAGCAGTCCCGGAGCGGGGGAGACCCAGTACTTC
TRBV11-2	TRBJ2-5	13	-	-	CASSLGTQETQYF	TGTGCCAGCAGCTTAGGGACACAAGAGACCCAGTACTTC
TRBV11-2	TRBJ2-1	15	-	TRBD2	CASSLRGAGDNEQFF	TGTGCCAGCAGCTTAAGGGGAGCGGGAGACAATGAGCAGTTCTTC
TRBV15	TRBJ2-3	16	-	TRBD1	CATSRDWAGGADTQYF	TGTGCCACCAGCAGAGATTGGGCAGGGGGCGCAGATACGCAGTATTTT
TRBV10-3	TRBJ2-3	14	-	TRBD1	CAIRGTERSDTQYF	TGTGCCATCAGAGGGACAGAGAGATCAGATACGCAGTATTTT
TRBV20-1	TRBJ2-7	16	-	TRBD2	CSASPLANSGSYEQYF	TGCAGTGCTAGTCCCCTAGCCAACAGCGGGAGCTACGAGCAGTACTTC
TRBV6-2/TRBV6-3	TRBJ1-5	17	-	TRBD1	CASSPQGASVSNQPQHF	TGTGCCAGCAGTCCGCAGGGGGCTTCGGTCAGCAATCAGCCCCAGCATTTT
TRBV4-1	TRBJ2-5	15	-	-	CASSQVQGPQETQYF	TGCGCCAGCAGCCAAGTTCAGGGCCCCCAAGAGACCCAGTACTTC
TRBV11-2	TRBJ1-1	13	once	-	CASSYRMNTEAFF	TGTGCCAGCAGTTACAGGATGAACACTGAAGCTTTCTTT
TRBV7-2	TRBJ1-1	13	-	TRBD1	CASSEDRVTEAFF	TGTGCCAGCAGCGAGGACAGGGTAACTGAAGCTTTCTTT
TRBV5-4	TRBJ1-5	14	-	-	CASSRGGSNQPQHF	TGTGCCAGCAGCCGAGGGGGTAGCAATCAGCCCCAGCATTTT
TRBV2	TRBJ2-5	16	-	TRBD2	CASSEALAGGVETQYF	TGTGCCAGCAGTGAAGCGCTTGCGGGGGGAGTCGAGACCCAGTACTTC
TRBV5-6	TRBJ2-3	14	-	TRBD1	CASSLGDRADTQYF	TGTGCCAGCAGCTTGGGGGACAGGGCAGATACGCAGTATTTT
TRBV4-1	TRBJ2-3	13	-	-	CASSPTGTDTQYF	TGCGCCAGCAGCCCGACGGGGACAGATACGCAGTATTTT
TRBV19	TRBJ1-5	12	-	TRBD1	CASEQGHQPQHF	TGTGCCAGTGAACAGGGGCATCAGCCCCAGCATTTT
TRBV11-2	TRBJ2-2	16	-	TRBD2	CASSLAGGPGTGELFF	TGTGCCAGCAGCTTAGCGGGAGGGCCGGGTACCGGGGAGCTGTTTTTT
TRBV7-9	TRBJ1-6	15	-	-	CASSLDGRGNSPLHF	TGTGCCAGCAGCTTAGATGGCAGGGGAAATTCACCCCTCCACTTT
TRBV12-3/TRBV12-4	TRBJ2-1	12	-	-	CASTLSYNEQFF	TGTGCCAGCACCCTGAGCTACAATGAGCAGTTCTTC
TRBV5-1	TRBJ1-2	17	-	-	CASSPGGGFVGYNGYTF	TGCGCCAGCAGCCCCGGGGGGGGGTTTGTCGGATATAATGGCTACACCTTC
TRBV6-6	TRBJ1-1	16	-	-	CASSYPNSGSPTEAFF	TGTGCCAGCAGTTATCCCAACAGTGGCTCCCCCACTGAAGCTTTCTTT
TRBV5-4	TRBJ2-7	14	-	-	CASSLLGAHYEQYF	TGTGCCAGCAGCTTGTTGGGGGCTCACTACGAGCAGTACTTC
TRBV25-1	TRBJ2-3	15	-	-	CASSELGGAGDTQYF	TGTGCCAGCAGTGAATTGGGGGGGGCGGGAGATACGCAGTATTTT
TRBV29-1	TRBJ2-3	14	-	TRBD2	CSVGGTSLTDTQYF	TGCAGCGTTGGGGGGACTAGTCTCACAGATACGCAGTATTTT
TRBV3-1/TRBV3-2	TRBJ2-3	17	-	-	CASRPGMGREGTDTQYF	TGTGCCAGCAGGCCCGGAATGGGGCGAGAGGGCACAGATACGCAGTATTTT
TRBV11-3	TRBJ1-1	12	-	-	CASPDRNTEAFF	TGTGCCAGCCCGGACAGAAACACTGAAGCTTTCTTT
TRBV10-2	TRBJ2-5	14	-	TRBD1	CASARTGRDETQYF	TGCGCCAGCGCCCGGACAGGGCGGGACGAGACCCAGTACTTC